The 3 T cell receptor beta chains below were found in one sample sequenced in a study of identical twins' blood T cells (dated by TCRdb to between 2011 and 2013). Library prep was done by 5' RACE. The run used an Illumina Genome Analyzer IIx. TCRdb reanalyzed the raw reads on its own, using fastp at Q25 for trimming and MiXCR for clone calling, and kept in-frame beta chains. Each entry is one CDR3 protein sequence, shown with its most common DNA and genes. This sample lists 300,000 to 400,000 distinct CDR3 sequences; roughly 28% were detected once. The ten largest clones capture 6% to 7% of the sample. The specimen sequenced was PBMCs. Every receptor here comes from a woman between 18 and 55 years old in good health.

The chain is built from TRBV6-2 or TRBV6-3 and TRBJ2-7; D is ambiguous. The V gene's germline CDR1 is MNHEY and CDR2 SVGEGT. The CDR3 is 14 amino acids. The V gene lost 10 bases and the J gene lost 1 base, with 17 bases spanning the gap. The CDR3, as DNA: TGTGCCATCCTCGACCCGACAAGATCCTACGAGCAGTACTTC. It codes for CAILDPTRSYEQYF.

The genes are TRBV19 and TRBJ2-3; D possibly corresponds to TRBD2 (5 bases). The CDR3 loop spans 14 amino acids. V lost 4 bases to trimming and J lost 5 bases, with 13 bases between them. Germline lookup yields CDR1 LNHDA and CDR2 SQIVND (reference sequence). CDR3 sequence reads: CASSTVLAGDTQYF. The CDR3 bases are TGTGCCAGTAGTACTGTGCTAGCAGGAGATACGCAGTATTTT.

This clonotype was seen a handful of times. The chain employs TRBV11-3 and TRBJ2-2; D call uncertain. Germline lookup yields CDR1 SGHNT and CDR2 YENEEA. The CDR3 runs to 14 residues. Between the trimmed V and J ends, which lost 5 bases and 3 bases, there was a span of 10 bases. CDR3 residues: CASSPFSDTGELFF. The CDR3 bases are TGTGCCAGCAGCCCCTTTTCGGACACCGGGGAGCTGTTTTTT.